This TCR beta chain derives from a study of blood T cell repertoires in COVID-19. About the research overall: The United States, Italy and Spain supplied acute and convalescent COVID-19 samples.

In the authors' methods: Amplification from reference gene primers served as the basis for estimated nucleated cell counts. TCRdb's table, derived via immunoSEQ multiplex PCR, lists solely in-frame clones and lacks some. Clone size and the V and J calls come from that table; the DNA yielded D and trimming. The sample records tens of thousands of clones, just over 85% being singletons. The CDR3 spans 14 residues. Looked up from germline, CDR1 is SGHTA and CDR2 is FQGTGA. V was trimmed by 5 bases and J by 1 base, leaving 9 bases between them. Specimen: peripheral blood. This sequence was found in a human donor in a cohort sampled during active COVID-19. The gene calls are TRBV7-3 and TRBJ2-1; perhaps TRBD2 as D (5 bases). The DNA of the CDR3 is TGTGCCAGCAGCCAGAGCGGTTCCTACAATGAGCAGTTCTTC. This translates into CASSQSGSYNEQFF.